The 2 T cell receptor beta chains below all came from one sample that was sequenced in a study of blood T cell repertoires in COVID-19. Profiling relied on immunoSEQ multiplex PCR, and the TCRdb table lists in-frame clones only, not all of them. The sample lists 200,000 to 250,000 clones, 80% occurring once. Sequencing was performed on peripheral blood. The receptors were sampled from a human donor in a cohort sampled during active COVID-19.

V gene TRBV5-4 combines with J gene TRBJ1-1; D uncertain. V was pared by 0 bases and J by 3 bases, with 9 bases between. The CDR3 consists of 14 residues. Per the germline V gene, CDR1 is SGHNT and CDR2 is YYREEE (reference sequence). CDR3 nucleotides: TGTGCCAGCAGCTTGGGAGGGATAGACACTGAAGCTTTCTTT. Its protein product is CASSLGGIDTEAFF. Full variable domain (rest looked up from reference TRBV5-4 and TRBJ1-1): ETGVTQSPTHLIKTRGQQVTLRCSSQSGHNTVSWYQQALGQGPQFIFQYYREEENGRGNFPPRFSGLQFPNYSSELNVNALELDDSALYLCASSLGGIDTEAFFGQGTRLTVV.

The chain carries TRBV3-1 (or the pseudogene TRBV3-2) and TRBJ2-5, with 10 bases lining up with TRBD2. V was pared by 0 bases and J by 1 base, with 5 bases of the junction left unmatched. This CDR3 spans 17 amino acids. The V gene's germline CDR1 is LGHDT and CDR2 YNNKEL (reference sequence). The DNA of the CDR3 is TGTGCCAGCAGCCAAGATGGGCTAGCGGGGGCCCAAGAGACCCAGTACTTC. Amino acid sequence: CASSQDGLAGAQETQYF.